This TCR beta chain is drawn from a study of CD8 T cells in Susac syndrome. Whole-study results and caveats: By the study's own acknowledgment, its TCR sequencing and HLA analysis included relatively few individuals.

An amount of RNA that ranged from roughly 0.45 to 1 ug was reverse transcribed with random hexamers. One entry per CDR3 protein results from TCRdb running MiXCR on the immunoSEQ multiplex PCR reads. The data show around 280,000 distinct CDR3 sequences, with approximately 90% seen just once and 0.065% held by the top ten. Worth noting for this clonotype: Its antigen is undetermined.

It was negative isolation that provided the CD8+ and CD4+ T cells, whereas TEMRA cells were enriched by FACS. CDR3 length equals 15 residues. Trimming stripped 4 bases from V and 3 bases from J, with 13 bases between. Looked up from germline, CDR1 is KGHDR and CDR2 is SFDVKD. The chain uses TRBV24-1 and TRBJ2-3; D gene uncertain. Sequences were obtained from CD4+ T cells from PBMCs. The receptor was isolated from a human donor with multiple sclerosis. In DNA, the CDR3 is TGTGCCACCAGTGAACCGGGTGGAGAAACAGATACGCAGTATTTT. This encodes CATSEPGGETDTQYF.